This T cell receptor (beta chain) stems from a study of blood T cell repertoires in COVID-19. In the study overall: Material from acute and convalescent COVID-19 was sourced from the United States, Italy and Spain. PBMCs, B-cell-depleted T cells, or T cells were the source of the cDNA or gDNA that made up the material.

Trimming took 4 bases from V and 4 from J, leaving 25 bases between them. In germline, CDR1 is MNHEY, CDR2 SVGEGT. The CDR3 is 18 amino acids. Per the original data handling: Estimation of nucleated cell counts relied on the amplification of reference gene primers. Profiled with immunoSEQ multiplex PCR; TCRdb holds only in-frame clones, not every one. V, J and clone size were drawn from that table, and D and trimming were deduced from the DNA. The sample holds roughly 66,000 clones, around 82% seen once. The source of this sequence is a man aged 60 to 69 with acute or convalescent COVID-19. The chain uses TRBV6-2 or TRBV6-3 and TRBJ1-1; D is uncertain. The sequencing sample was made of peripheral blood. The CDR3 spells CASSSVGPSGGRGTEAFF. The DNA of the CDR3 is TGTGCCAGCAGTTCGGTCGGGCCCTCAGGAGGGCGAGGCACTGAAGCTTTCTTT.